The 24 T cell receptor beta chains below all came from one sample that was sequenced in a study of blood T cell repertoires in COVID-19. TCRdb keeps only in-frame clones here, not all; method: immunoSEQ multiplex PCR. The table lists roughly 100,000 clones, roughly 80% of them singletons. Sequenced material: peripheral blood. All receptors come from a woman older than 75 with active or convalescent COVID-19.

CDR3 in amino acids: CASSPLSGGAWGNEQFF. CDR3 nucleotides: TGTGCCAGCAGTCCCCTTAGCGGGGGGGCCTGGGGCAATGAGCAGTTCTTC. The rearrangement joins TRBV6-6 to TRBJ2-1; 11 nucleotides match TRBD2. The CDR3 consists of 17 residues. The J segment lost 6 bases and the V segment lost 5 bases, leaving 12 bases of the junction unmatched. The germline V gene encodes CDR1 MNHNY and CDR2 SVGAGI (reference sequence).

J is TRBJ2-5 and V is TRBV6-2 or TRBV6-3; TRBD2 is a possible D gene (5 bases). The CDR3 totals 12 residues. Germline V lookup: CDR1 MNHEY, CDR2 SVGEGT. V gave up 4 bases and J gave up 4 bases, with 7 bases separating them. The CDR3 reads CASSLEGETQYF. CDR3 nucleotides: TGTGCCAGCAGTTTAGAGGGAGAGACCCAGTACTTC.

The gene calls are TRBV28 and TRBJ1-2, with 9 nucleotides matching TRBD1. The germline V gene encodes CDR1 MDHEN and CDR2 SYDVKM. The CDR3 extends over 16 amino acids. Unmatched junction bases numbered 8, after V lost 3 bases and J lost 3 bases. CDR3 amino acids: CASSLNRGRPDYGYTF. For the CDR3, the DNA is TGTGCCAGCAGTTTGAACAGGGGGCGCCCGGACTATGGCTACACCTTC.

The rearrangement uses TRBV11-2 and TRBJ2-2; D might be TRBD2 (6 bases). Germline lookup yields CDR1 SGHAT and CDR2 FQNNGV. V lost 5 bases and J lost 3, with 16 bases in between. The CDR3 covers 16 residues. The CDR3, as DNA: TGTGCCAGCAGCCCCACCCCGGGGGTTTACACCGGGGAGCTGTTTTTT. This codes for CASSPTPGVYTGELFF.

V usage is TRBV6-5 and J usage is TRBJ2-1; 10 positions match TRBD1. CDR3 length: 16 residues. Germline V gene sequence: CDR1 MNHEY, CDR2 SVGAGI. V dropped 0 bases and J dropped 3; count of bases not matched to a gene: 2. CDR3 nucleotides: TGTGCCAGCAGTTACTCCAGGACAGGGGGCTACAATGAGCAGTTCTTC. Translation: CASSYSRTGGYNEQFF.

This chain links TRBV5-1 with TRBJ2-7; possible D gene TRBD2, 6 bases. Germline-derived CDR1 and CDR2 are SGHRS and YFSETQ. V gave up 5 bases and J gave up 0 bases, with 12 bases separating them. This CDR3 region has 14 residues. The CDR3 nucleotides read TGCGCCAGCAGTCTTGGGACTGTCTCCTACGAGCAGTACTTC. Translation: CASSLGTVSYEQYF. The complete variable domain, with remaining parts taken from reference TRBV5-1 and TRBJ2-7, reads KAGVTQTPRYLIKTRGQQVTLSCSPISGHRSVSWYQQTPGQGLQFLFEYFSETQRNKGNFPGRFSGRQFSNSRSEMNVSTLELGDSALYLCASSLGTVSYEQYFGPGTRLTVT.

The V gene is TRBV18, the J gene TRBJ2-3; D is undetermined. CDR3 length: 14 residues. The V gene lost 1 base and the J gene lost 3 bases, with 8 bases spanning the gap. CDR1 and CDR2 (germline): KGHSH, LQKENI. CDR3 nucleotide sequence: TGTGCCAGCTCACCACTTCCGGGTACAGATACGCAGTATTTT. It is translated as CASSPLPGTDTQYF.

This clone was detected once. CDR3 coding DNA: TGTGCCAGCAGCCGGTCGGGTCAGCCCCAGCATTTT. It translates to CASSRSGQPQHF. This chain uses TRBV7-6 with TRBJ1-5; D gene uncertain. CDR3 length: 12 residues. Looked up from germline, CDR1 is SGHVS and CDR2 is FNYEAQ. V lost 5 bases and J lost 6, with 8 bases in between.

The genes are TRBV7-2 and TRBJ1-5, with 8 bases lining up with TRBD1. V trimming: 4 bases; J trimming: 6 bases; junction bases outside the gene matches: 5. The germline V gene encodes CDR1 SGHTA and CDR2 FQGNSA. The CDR3 runs 14 residues. The CDR3 here is CASSSRTGSQPQHF. CDR3 DNA sequence: TGTGCCAGCAGCTCCAGGACAGGGAGTCAGCCCCAGCATTTT. The full variable domain, completed using reference TRBV7-2 and TRBJ1-5, is GAGVSQSPSNKVTEKGKDVELRCDPISGHTALYWYRQSLGQGLEFLIYFQGNSAPDKSGLPSDRFSAERTGGSVSTLTIQRTQQEDSAVYLCASSSRTGSQPQHFGDGTRLSIL.

The CDR3 nucleotides read TGTGCCAGCAGCGCGCCGGGGGGGGCAACCCAGTACTTC. Residues: CASSAPGGATQYF. The chain is built from TRBV6-2 or TRBV6-3 and TRBJ2-5; TRBD2 agrees at 8 bases. This CDR3 region has 13 residues. Germline V lookup: CDR1 MNHEY, CDR2 SVGEGT. J gave up 8 bases and V 6 bases, and 8 bases lay outside the gene matches.

V gene TRBV18 combines with J gene TRBJ2-1, with TRBD2 identical over 7 bases. From germline, CDR1 is KGHSH and CDR2 LQKENI. The length of the CDR3 is 15 residues. After removal of 3 bases from V and 8 bases from J, the junction contained 10 bases not matched to a gene. The chain's CDR3 is CASSPAGLPGDEQFF. The CDR3 nucleotides read TGTGCCAGCTCACCCGCGGGACTACCTGGGGATGAGCAGTTCTTC.

V is TRBV18 and J is TRBJ1-3, with a weak D call TRBD1 (6 bases). Germline V lookup: CDR1 KGHSH, CDR2 LQKENI. Trimming removed 11 bases from V and 3 bases from J, with 17 bases in between. The length of the CDR3 is 14 residues. Here the CDR3 reads CASSPGGLGNTIYF. The CDR3, as DNA: TGTGCCTCATCTCCCGGGGGGCTTGGAAACACCATATATTTT.

The V and J genes are TRBV21-1 and TRBJ1-4. TRBV21-1 is recorded as a pseudogene. This CDR3 contains 16 residues. The CDR3 loop reads CASSKGTGGGAEKLFF. The CDR3 DNA sequence: TGTGCCAGCAGCAAAGGCACCGGAGGGGGGGCCGAAAAACTGTTTTTT.

The CDR3 coding sequence is TGCAGCGTTGAGGGGGCCGCTACACAAGAGACCCAGTACTTC. Amino acids: CSVEGAATQETQYF. The rearrangement joins TRBV29-1 to TRBJ2-5, with D maybe TRBD1 (6 bases). The CDR3 has 14 residues. Deletions cut 3 bases from V and 2 bases from J, with 13 bases between. The germline V gene encodes CDR1 SQVTM and CDR2 ANQGSEA.

The chain recombines TRBV6-6 with TRBJ2-6, with a weak D call TRBD1 (5 bases). The CDR3 loop spans 15 amino acids. The germline V gene has CDR1 MNHNY and CDR2 SVGAGI (reference sequence). The V and J ends lost 6 bases and 0 bases respectively, with 9 bases between them. CDR3 bases: TGTGCCAGCAGAGTAGACAGCTCTGGGGCCAACGTCCTGACTTTC. This codes for CASRVDSSGANVLTF.

The gene calls are TRBV19 and TRBJ1-2; D is uncertain. The CDR3 consists of 16 residues. V gave up 6 bases and J gave up 1 base, with 18 bases separating them. Germline assignment: CDR1 LNHDA and CDR2 SQIVND (reference sequence). The CDR3 DNA reads as TGTGCCAGTAGGCCAACCTCAGGATTTAATAACTATGGCTACACCTTC. As protein: CASRPTSGFNNYGYTF.

The gene calls are TRBV6-6 and TRBJ1-5, with D possibly matching TRBD1 (5 bases). This CDR3 region has 14 residues. Between the trimmed V and J ends, which lost 4 bases and 2 bases, there was a span of 9 bases. Germline V gives CDR1 MNHNY, CDR2 SVGAGI (reference sequence). The CDR3 DNA is TGTGCCAGCAGTTCCAGGGAGGGCAATCAGCCCCAGCATTTT. As protein: CASSSREGNQPQHF.

This sequence joins TRBV18 and TRBJ1-5; 8 bases map to TRBD1. Unmatched junction bases numbered 9, after V lost 1 base and J lost 7 bases. The CDR3 contains 16 residues. Germline CDR1 reads KGHSH; CDR2 reads LQKENI. This chain's CDR3 is CASSPRPPTGEQPQHF. The CDR3 DNA reads as TGTGCCAGCTCACCACGTCCTCCGACAGGGGAACAGCCCCAGCATTTT.

The CDR3 sequence: CASSFSVLEQFF. The CDR3 DNA sequence: TGTGCCAGCAGCTTTAGTGTCCTTGAGCAGTTCTTC. V usage is TRBV5-6 and J usage is TRBJ2-1; D is unresolved. The CDR3 is 12 residues long. Germline V gene lookup returns CDR1 SGHDT and CDR2 YYEEEE. V was pared by 2 bases and J by 9 bases, with 9 bases between.

This chain connects TRBV7-2 to TRBJ1-1, with 8 bases that match TRBD1. The CDR3 loop spans 15 amino acids. J lost 5 bases, V lost 1 base, and 6 bases had no gene match. Germline CDR1 and CDR2: SGHTA and FQGNSA. The CDR3 reads CASSLVPGGRTEAFF. In nucleotides, the CDR3 is TGTGCCAGCAGCTTAGTTCCAGGGGGCAGGACTGAAGCTTTCTTT. Variable domain in full (rest from reference TRBV7-2 and TRBJ1-1): GAGVSQSPSNKVTEKGKDVELRCDPISGHTALYWYRQSLGQGLEFLIYFQGNSAPDKSGLPSDRFSAERTGGSVSTLTIQRTQQEDSAVYLCASSLVPGGRTEAFFGQGTRLTVV.

The J gene is TRBJ1-5, the V gene TRBV6-4, with 9 bases fitting TRBD1. Germline V gene data show CDR1 as MRHNA and CDR2 as SNTAGT. The junction had 5 bases not matched to a gene; V was cut back by 6 bases and J by 2 bases. The CDR3 loop spans 15 amino acids. Written as DNA, the CDR3 is TGTGCCAGCAGGAGGACAGGGGACGGCAATCAGCCCCAGCATTTT. It codes for CASRRTGDGNQPQHF.

The chain uses TRBV4-2 and TRBJ2-1; no reliable D call. The CDR3 has 17 amino acids. The germline V gene has CDR1 LGHNA and CDR2 YNFKEQ. Trimming left V 0 bases short and J 8 bases short, with 20 bases between. CDR3: CASSQDHDHSGMDEQFF. CDR3 bases: TGTGCCAGCAGCCAAGATCACGACCATTCGGGTATGGATGAGCAGTTCTTC.

The J gene is TRBJ2-2, the V gene TRBV25-1; D is unclear. V lost 1 base and J 4 bases, leaving 7 bases between the germline ends. CDR1 and CDR2 (germline): MGHDK, SYGVNS. This CDR3 is 14 amino acids long. CDR3 coding DNA: TGTGCCAGCAGTGAATCCGAGGTCACCGGGGAGCTGTTTTTT. It translates to CASSESEVTGELFF.

V usage is TRBV20-1 and J usage is TRBJ1-6; TRBD1 is a possible D gene (5 bases). Trimming removed 3 bases at V and 7 bases at J, with 13 bases between. The CDR3 spans 14 residues. The germline CDR1 and CDR2 sequences are DFQATT and SNEGSKA (reference sequence). As DNA, the CDR3 is TGCAGTGCTAGTTTTGAGACAGTGAATTCACCCCTCCACTTT. It yields the protein CSASFETVNSPLHF.